Following are 30 T cell receptor beta chains from one sample sequenced in a study of PD-1 blockade in classical Hodgkin lymphoma. The protocol was immunoSEQ multiplex PCR, while the TCRdb copy is restricted to in-frame clones and leaves out a portion. The sample carries tens of thousands of clones, 85% recorded once. There was relapse after autologous stem cell transplantation in every patient, and there was variation in brentuximab vedotin exposure. Researchers report purifying CD4+ T cells from thawed PBMCs by magnetic negative selection. The sequenced sample was CD4+ T cells from blood, obtained at baseline. The receptors come from a human donor with classical Hodgkin lymphoma.

V usage is TRBV29-1 and J usage is TRBJ2-3, with 7 bases identical to TRBD1. This CDR3 contains 13 residues. Losses at the gene ends were 7 bases for V and 2 bases for J; bases not matched to a gene: 6. CDR1 is SQVTM, CDR2 ANQGSEA, per germline. CDR3 bases: TGCAGCGCTCGACAGGGATCCACAGATACGCAGTATTTT. Translated: CSARQGSTDTQYF.

Here the CDR3 reads CATRTGANTGELFF. DNA of the CDR3: TGTGCCACCAGGACAGGGGCGAACACCGGGGAGCTGTTTTTT. V is TRBV5-6 and J is TRBJ2-2; 9 bases are a match to TRBD1. The V gene end was trimmed by 9 bases and the J gene end by 0 bases; junction bases not matched to a gene: 3. The CDR3 runs to 14 residues. Germline-derived CDR1 and CDR2 are SGHDT and YYEEEE.

The chain couples TRBV19 to TRBJ2-3; perhaps TRBD1 as D (6 bases). This CDR3 has 14 residues. Trimming cost V 6 bases and J 5 bases, with 15 bases left between them. Germline-derived CDR1 and CDR2 are LNHDA and SQIVND (reference sequence). As DNA, the CDR3 is TGTGCCAGTAGAATATTACACAGGGAAGATACGCAGTATTTT. Residues: CASRILHREDTQYF.

The CDR3 sequence is CASSFSGGVVTEAFF. The CDR3 region has the DNA TGTGCCAGCAGTTTCAGTGGAGGGGTGGTCACTGAAGCTTTCTTT. The chain is built from TRBV28 and TRBJ1-1, with a weak D call TRBD1 (5 bases). Trimming took off 3 bases at V and 4 bases at J, with 15 bases between the two ends. Germline CDR1 and CDR2: MDHEN and SYDVKM. The length of the CDR3 is 15 residues.

Regarding this clone: Mismatch with germline at one junction end may stem from a read error. CDR3 protein: CASSDPATQYF. CDR3 DNA sequence: TGTGCCAGCAGTGATCCTGCGACCCAATACTTC. This chain joins TRBV6-1 and TRBJ2-5; D uncertain. The CDR3 is 11 residues long. Germline values: CDR1 MNHNS, CDR2 SASEGT.

J is TRBJ2-5 and V is TRBV7-6; D gene ambiguous. V was cut by 2 bases and J by 5 bases, with 9 bases left in between. The germline CDR1 and CDR2 sequences are SGHVS and FNYEAQ. The CDR3 covers 13 residues. The chain's CDR3 is CASSLNIGETQYF. As DNA, the CDR3 is TGTGCCAGCAGCTTAAATATAGGGGAGACCCAGTACTTC.

The rearrangement links TRBV9 to TRBJ2-3; no clear D gene. Germline V lookup: CDR1 SGDLS, CDR2 YYNGEE. The length of the CDR3 is 13 residues. Trimming stripped 5 bases from V and 1 base from J, with 8 bases between. Here the CDR3 DNA reads TGTGCCAGCAGTCGCGATCGCACAGATACGCAGTATTTT. Amino acids: CASSRDRTDTQYF.

The chain combines TRBV28 with TRBJ1-4; 7 nucleotides agree with TRBD1. This CDR3 region has 15 residues. V lost 3 bases, J lost 8 bases, and 9 bases stayed unmatched. Germline V gives CDR1 MDHEN, CDR2 SYDVKM. For the CDR3, the DNA is TGTGCCAGCAGTTTGCCGGGACAGAGGGAGGAAAAACTGTTTTTT. Translation: CASSLPGQREEKLFF.

The chain is built from TRBV6-5 and TRBJ2-3, with D hard to call. Looked up from germline, CDR1 is MNHEY and CDR2 is SVGAGI. This CDR3 has 12 amino acids. Trimming took 6 bases from V and 2 from J, leaving 6 bases between them. The CDR3 nucleotides are TGTGCCAGCAGCCAATCCACAGATACGCAGTATTTT. Translation: CASSQSTDTQYF.

J is TRBJ1-4 and V is TRBV19; D remains unclear. CDR3 length equals 17 residues. Trimming took 2 bases from V and 10 from J, leaving 23 bases between them. CDR1 is LNHDA and CDR2 is SQIVND in the germline V gene (reference sequence). This chain's CDR3 is CASSITGMDERNGKLFF. The CDR3 nucleotides are TGTGCCAGTAGTATAACCGGGATGGACGAAAGAAACGGAAAACTGTTTTTT.

The genes are TRBV2 and TRBJ1-2; 9 bases agree with TRBD1. Germline CDR1 is SNHLY and CDR2 is FYNNEI. J gave up 6 bases and V 7 bases, and 6 bases lay outside the gene matches. The CDR3 extends over 13 amino acids. The CDR3 coding sequence is TGTGCCAGCATGGGACAGGGCAGGGATGGCTACACCTTC. Residues: CASMGQGRDGYTF.

This clone was observed a few times. The chain combines TRBV28 with TRBJ1-1, with D possibly being TRBD1 (6 bases). Germline V gene lookup returns CDR1 MDHEN and CDR2 SYDVKM. The CDR3 runs to 14 residues. Trimming shortened V by 5 bases and J by 1 base, and 11 bases separated the two germline ends. This chain's CDR3 is CASSGGTQNTEAFF. The DNA for the CDR3 is TGTGCCAGCAGTGGAGGGACACAGAACACTGAAGCTTTCTTT.

The chain joins TRBV2 to TRBJ2-5, with D unclear. Trimming took 0 bases from V and 1 from J, leaving 9 bases between them. In germline, CDR1 is SNHLY, CDR2 FYNNEI. CDR3 length: 15 residues. In nucleotides, the CDR3 is TGTGCCAGCAGTGAAGCGCTTGCTAGCCAAGAGACCCAGTACTTC. This translates into CASSEALASQETQYF.

The chain is built from TRBV11-2 and TRBJ2-2; no clear D gene. Trimming stripped 5 bases from V and 8 bases from J, with 9 bases between. CDR3 length equals 12 residues. Germline-derived CDR1 and CDR2 are SGHAT and FQNNGV. The CDR3 here is CASSHERGELFF. In DNA form, the CDR3 reads TGTGCCAGCAGCCACGAAAGGGGGGAGCTGTTTTTT.

The chain carries TRBV5-6 and TRBJ1-1; 9 bases line up with TRBD1. Germline V gene lookup returns CDR1 SGHDT and CDR2 YYEEEE. V was clipped by 3 bases and J by 5 bases; unmatched bases: 14. The CDR3 is 17 residues long. CDR3 DNA: TGTGCCAGCAGCTCCCTGGTGGGACAGGGTAGTTCGACTGAAGCTTTCTTT. Translation: CASSSLVGQGSSTEAFF. Full variable domain (rest looked up from reference TRBV5-6 and TRBJ1-1): DAGVTQSPTHLIKTRGQQVTLRCSPKSGHDTVSWYQQALGQGPQFIFQYYEEEERQRGNFPDRFSGHQFPNYSSELNVNALLLGDSALYLCASSSLVGQGSSTEAFFGQGTRLTVV.

The chain uses TRBV29-1 and TRBJ2-3; 10 nucleotides line up with TRBD2. Germline V gene lookup returns CDR1 SQVTM and CDR2 ANQGSEA. This CDR3 comprises 14 residues. V shed 7 bases and J 2 bases; nucleotides not matched to a gene: 6. CDR3 loop: CSGSGRVLTDTQYF. DNA of the CDR3: TGCAGCGGAAGCGGGAGGGTACTCACAGATACGCAGTATTTT.

The rearrangement links TRBV29-1 to TRBJ2-3; 9 bases are a match to TRBD2. CDR3 length: 17 residues. Unmatched junction bases numbered 16, after V lost 7 bases and J lost 2 bases. Looked up from germline, CDR1 is SQVTM and CDR2 is ANQGSEA. The CDR3 DNA reads as TGCAGCGCTCTGAGGAGTAAGACTAGCGGTTCCACAGATACGCAGTATTTT. Encoded protein: CSALRSKTSGSTDTQYF.

The CDR3 sequence is CASSVGREGTGNTIYF. CDR3 in DNA: TGTGCCAGCAGCGTAGGTAGGGAGGGTACTGGAAACACCATATATTTT. This chain joins TRBV9 and TRBJ1-3; no clear D gene. The V gene lost 0 bases and the J gene lost 2 bases, with 12 bases spanning the gap. The CDR3 has 16 amino acids. Germline V gene data show CDR1 as SGDLS and CDR2 as YYNGEE.

The CDR3 coding sequence is TGTGCCAGCCGAGTCGACAGGGGGGGCACAGATACGCAGTATTTT. This sequence encodes CASRVDRGGTDTQYF. This sequence joins TRBV27 and TRBJ2-3; 9 bases fit TRBD1. This CDR3 comprises 15 residues. J gave up 1 base and V 8 bases, and 7 bases lay outside the gene matches. Germline V lookup: CDR1 MNHEY, CDR2 SMNVEV (reference sequence).

The V and J genes are TRBV7-2 and TRBJ2-3; D tentatively reads TRBD1 or TRBD2 (5 bases each). The CDR3 is 14 residues long. The germline CDR1 and CDR2 sequences are SGHTA and FQGNSA. With 4 bases removed from V and 6 bases from J, the gap between germline ends came to 14 bases. DNA for the CDR3: TGTGCCAGCAGCTCCCTGGGGCCGGGGGATACGCAGTATTTT. This gives the protein CASSSLGPGDTQYF. The whole variable domain, remainder taken from reference TRBV7-2 and TRBJ2-3, is GAGVSQSPSNKVTEKGKDVELRCDPISGHTALYWYRQSLGQGLEFLIYFQGNSAPDKSGLPSDRFSAERTGGSVSTLTIQRTQQEDSAVYLCASSSLGPGDTQYFGPGTRLTVL.

This clone was seen a single time. This chain connects TRBV18 to TRBJ2-7; 10 nucleotides align to TRBD2. Germline V CDR1 and CDR2: KGHSH, LQKENI. CDR3 length equals 14 residues. V shed 3 bases, J shed 5 bases, and the junction held 4 bases outside the gene matches. CDR3 sequence: CASSPGLAPHEQYF. The CDR3 DNA reads as TGTGCCAGCTCACCGGGACTAGCGCCCCACGAGCAGTACTTC. The full variable domain, its missing parts supplied by reference TRBV18 and TRBJ2-7, is NAGVMQNPRHLVRRRGQEARLRCSPMKGHSHVYWYRQLPEEGLKFMVYLQKENIIDESGMPKERFSAEFPKEGPSILRIQQVVRGDSAAYFCASSPGLAPHEQYFGPGTRLTVT.

Comments on this clone: Sequence at one end of the junction differs from germline and may be a read error. The chain carries TRBV7-7 and TRBJ2-5; 7 positions match TRBD2. The CDR3 runs to 14 residues. Germline loops: CDR1 SSHAT, CDR2 FNYEAQ (reference sequence). CDR3 loop: CASSLSGIGETQYF. The CDR3 nucleotides read TGTGCTAGCAGCTTAAGCGGGATCGGGGAGACCCAGTACTTC.

The CDR3, as DNA: TGTGCCAGCAGTCCACAGGGGTCTTCCAATGAAAAACTGTTTTTT. Its protein product is CASSPQGSSNEKLFF. The rearrangement uses TRBV6-1 and TRBJ1-4; the match to TRBD1 covers 7 bases. Germline CDR1 reads MNHNS; CDR2 reads SASEGT. The CDR3 loop spans 15 amino acids. J lost 5 bases, V lost 5 bases, and 8 bases had no gene match.

This clone was found once. The V call is TRBV29-1, the J call TRBJ1-1, with TRBD1 matching over 10 bases. CDR1 is SQVTM, CDR2 ANQGSEA, per germline. CDR3 length equals 17 residues. J was trimmed by 2 bases and V by 4 bases; bases with no gene match: 13. CDR3: CSVVRRQGAFVNTEAFF. Here the CDR3 DNA reads TGCAGCGTTGTCCGGAGACAGGGGGCCTTTGTCAACACTGAAGCTTTCTTT.

This chain uses TRBV5-4 with TRBJ2-6; D perhaps matches TRBD2 (5 bases). Looked up from germline, CDR1 is SGHNT and CDR2 is YYREEE (reference sequence). V shed 3 bases and J shed 3 bases, with 19 bases lying between them. There are 18 residues in the CDR3. The DNA for the CDR3 is TGTGCCAGCAGCTCCCCCGTGCGGGCCCCCATTGGGGCCAACGTCCTGACTTTC. Translating gives CASSSPVRAPIGANVLTF. The variable domain in full, with the rest retrieved from reference TRBV5-4 and TRBJ2-6, is ETGVTQSPTHLIKTRGQQVTLRCSSQSGHNTVSWYQQALGQGPQFIFQYYREEENGRGNFPPRFSGLQFPNYSSELNVNALELDDSALYLCASSSPVRAPIGANVLTFGAGSRLTVL.

The chain uses TRBV28 and TRBJ2-2; 12 positions agree with TRBD1. V lost 5 bases and J lost 5; bases outside the gene matches: 9. This CDR3 has 17 amino acids. Germline CDR1 and CDR2: MDHEN and SYDVKM. CDR3 sequence: CASSRPGTGGWTGELFF. The CDR3, as DNA: TGTGCCAGCAGTCGTCCCGGGACAGGGGGCTGGACCGGGGAGCTGTTTTTT.

The CDR3 sequence: CASRAPSVLTQYF. CDR3 sequence (DNA): TGTGCCAGCAGAGCCCCTAGCGTGTTGACGCAGTATTTT. The gene calls are TRBV28 and TRBJ2-3, with a possible D match to TRBD2 (6 bases). Germline CDR1 MDHEN, CDR2 SYDVKM. V lost 6 bases to trimming and J lost 9 bases, with 16 bases between them. CDR3 length: 13 residues.

The chain is built from TRBV10-1 and TRBJ2-5, with a possible D match to TRBD2 (5 bases). The V gene's germline CDR1 is WNHNN and CDR2 SYGVQD (reference sequence). The CDR3 has 12 residues. Between the trimmed V and J ends, which lost 8 bases and 1 base, there was a span of 8 bases. CDR3 residues: CASRELQETQYF. CDR3 coding DNA: TGCGCCAGCCGGGAACTCCAAGAGACCCAGTACTTC.

The chain employs TRBV11-2 and TRBJ1-1; perhaps TRBD1 as D (5 bases). Germline V gene lookup returns CDR1 SGHAT and CDR2 FQNNGV. V was pared by 5 bases and J by 9 bases, with 19 bases between. The CDR3 is made up of 14 amino acids. CDR3 in DNA: TGTGCCAGCAGCCTCGTCGGGACTGACCTTAAAGCTTTCTTT. Translated, it gives CASSLVGTDLKAFF.

CDR3 protein: CSVKPSSAGELFF. Here the CDR3 DNA reads TGCAGCGTTAAGCCTAGCTCCGCCGGGGAGCTGTTTTTT. This chain connects TRBV29-1 to TRBJ2-2; the D gene is possibly TRBD2 (5 bases). With 5 bases removed from V and 6 bases from J, the gap between germline ends came to 13 bases. Germline values: CDR1 SQVTM, CDR2 ANQGSEA. The CDR3 covers 13 residues.